These 25 T cell receptor beta chains came from one sample sequenced in a study of beta chain features in type 1 diabetes. Investigators reverse transcribed all isolated RNA, so they sequenced expressed TCRB transcripts. Clones were sequenced by immunoSEQ multiplex PCR, and TCRdb holds only the in-frame ones, with some missing. In the table there are about 370,000 clones, roughly 16% of which are singletons. Material for sequencing was naive CD4+ T cells from blood. The receptors shown here come from a woman under 30 in good health.

The V call is TRBV20-1, the J call TRBJ2-7, with a possible D match to TRBD2 (5 bases). CDR1 is DFQATT and CDR2 is SNEGSKA in the germline V gene (reference sequence). Trimming pared 6 bases from V and 6 bases from J, leaving 12 bases between. This CDR3 has 11 residues. CDR3 region: CSAPLEVEQYF. The CDR3 bases are TGCAGTGCACCACTAGAGGTCGAGCAGTACTTC.

The V and J genes are TRBV5-1 and TRBJ2-1; 8 bases are a match to TRBD2. Trimming took 4 bases from V and 3 from J; bases not matched to a gene: 3. The CDR3 consists of 14 residues. Germline V lookup: CDR1 SGHRS, CDR2 YFSETQ. Here the CDR3 DNA reads TGCGCCAGCAGCGGGGCGGGAGGCTACAATGAGCAGTTCTTC. Translation: CASSGAGGYNEQFF.

The chain couples TRBV29-1 to TRBJ1-3; D is unresolved. This CDR3 has 14 amino acids. Germline assignment: CDR1 SQVTM and CDR2 ANQGSEA. V was clipped by 5 bases and J by 0 bases, with 11 bases between them. The CDR3 reads CSVWAGASGNTIYF. The CDR3 DNA sequence: TGCAGCGTTTGGGCAGGCGCCTCTGGAAACACCATATATTTT.

The chain has TRBV7-9 and TRBJ2-4; 8 bases map to TRBD1. Looked up from germline, CDR1 is SEHNR and CDR2 is FQNEAQ (reference sequence). This CDR3 has 14 amino acids. The ends lost 5 bases at V and 8 bases at J; junction bases unmatched: 8. The CDR3 region is CASSVPGTGDIQYF. The CDR3 nucleotides are TGTGCCAGCAGCGTGCCCGGGACAGGTGACATTCAGTACTTC.

The chain employs TRBV28 and TRBJ2-5, with D tentatively TRBD1 (6 bases). With 5 bases removed from V and 7 bases from J, the gap between germline ends came to 17 bases. The CDR3 has 14 residues. CDR1 and CDR2 from the germline V gene are MDHEN and SYDVKM. The CDR3 nucleotides read TGTGCCAGCAGTGGGGCCTGGACAGTCCGGACCCAGTACTTC. This translates into CASSGAWTVRTQYF.

The CDR3 DNA follows: TGTGCCTGTGCTAGCGGGGGTAGGACCCAGTACTTC. Its translation: CACASGGRTQYF. The rearrangement links TRBV30 to TRBJ2-5, with TRBD2 matching over 10 bases. Trimming cost V 6 bases and J 7 bases; bases outside gene matches: 5. This CDR3 comprises 12 residues. Germline CDR1 reads GTSNPN; CDR2 reads SVGIG (reference sequence).

The genes are TRBV7-3 and TRBJ2-3, with 7 bases lining up with TRBD1. Germline CDR1 is SGHTA and CDR2 is FQGTGA. The junction had 6 bases not matched to a gene; V was cut back by 1 base and J by 2 bases. CDR3 length: 16 amino acids. The CDR3 region has the DNA TGTGCCAGCAGCTTAAAAGGGGGCCGACTCACAGATACGCAGTATTTT. This gives the protein CASSLKGGRLTDTQYF.

This clone was found a few times. The CDR3 nucleotides read TGCGCCAGCAGCCTCCCCGGGACTAGCGGCTACAATGAGCAGTTCTTC. Protein: CASSLPGTSGYNEQFF. V is TRBV5-1 and J is TRBJ2-1; 11 bases are a match to TRBD2. Trimming at V came to 4 bases and at J to 3 bases, leaving 6 bases not matched to a gene. This CDR3 spans 16 amino acids. Looked up from germline, CDR1 is SGHRS and CDR2 is YFSETQ.

CDR3 loop: CASSLGSGRTGANVLTF. The CDR3 DNA reads TGTGCCAGCAGCTTAGGTAGCGGGAGGACTGGGGCCAACGTCCTGACTTTC. V and J are TRBV13 and TRBJ2-6; 10 positions match TRBD2. CDR1 and CDR2 from the germline V gene are PRHDT and FYEKMQ (reference sequence). This CDR3 spans 17 amino acids. The trim removed 0 bases at V and 2 bases at J, leaving 1 base unmatched.

CDR3 protein: CASSLSDLGGQETQYF. The CDR3 DNA reads as TGTGCCAGCAGCTTATCGGATCTGGGGGGGCAAGAGACCCAGTACTTC. V usage is TRBV11-3 and J usage is TRBJ2-5; 7 nucleotides line up with TRBD2. Losses at the gene ends were 2 bases for V and 2 bases for J; bases not matched to a gene: 8. The CDR3 has 16 amino acids. The germline V gene has CDR1 SGHNT and CDR2 YENEEA.

This clone was detected a few times. This rearrangement joins TRBV9 to TRBJ1-5; D is undetermined. CDR1 SGDLS and CDR2 YYNGEE come from the germline V gene. The V end lost 0 bases, the J end lost 3 bases, and 10 bases lay between the germline ends. The CDR3 length is 15 residues. The CDR3 region is CASSVAGGLNQPQHF. The CDR3 nucleotides are TGTGCCAGCAGCGTAGCCGGAGGGCTCAATCAGCCCCAGCATTTT.

The V and J genes are TRBV28 and TRBJ2-7, with 8 positions matching TRBD1. The CDR3 has 15 amino acids. With 6 bases clipped from V and 4 bases from J, the junction kept 11 bases outside the gene matches. Germline values: CDR1 MDHEN, CDR2 SYDVKM. This CDR3 is CASRKPGTGFYEQYF. CDR3 coding DNA: TGTGCCAGCAGAAAACCAGGGACAGGATTTTACGAGCAGTACTTC. Filled out from reference TRBV28 and TRBJ2-7, the complete variable domain reads DVKVTQSSRYLVKRTGEKVFLECVQDMDHENMFWYRQDPGLGLRLIYFSYDVKMKEKGDIPEGYSVSREKKERFSLILESASTNQTSMYLCASRKPGTGFYEQYFGPGTRLTVT.

This clone occurred a few times. The gene calls are TRBV11-1 and TRBJ2-3; perhaps TRBD1 as D (5 bases). Germline V lookup: CDR1 SGHAT, CDR2 FQDESV (reference sequence). The germline V and J ends were trimmed by 5 bases and 3 bases, with 18 bases remaining between them. The CDR3 spans 16 residues. CDR3 DNA sequence: TGTGCCAGCAGCCCGACCTTGCAGGGTGGAACAGATACGCAGTATTTT. Translating gives CASSPTLQGGTDTQYF.

Only a few counts were recorded for this clone. This chain joins TRBV20-1 and TRBJ2-1, with 8 bases lining up with TRBD1. Germline assignment: CDR1 DFQATT and CDR2 SNEGSKA (reference sequence). Trimming removed 6 bases from V and 10 bases from J; junction bases left unmatched: 5. The length of the CDR3 is 11 residues. The DNA of the CDR3 is TGCAGTGCGAGACAGGGGAACGAGCAGTTCTTC. Translated, it gives CSARQGNEQFF.

This clone appeared a few times. The chain links TRBV7-2 to TRBJ1-2, with TRBD1 identical over 9 bases. Germline-derived CDR1 and CDR2 are SGHTA and FQGNSA. V dropped 4 bases and J dropped 7; count of bases not matched to a gene: 7. The CDR3 is 14 residues long. CDR3 sequence reads: CASSSSQGAGGYTF. The CDR3 DNA is TGTGCCAGCAGCTCATCACAGGGGGCGGGTGGCTACACCTTC.

The genes are TRBV30 and TRBJ2-2; D possibly corresponds to TRBD2 (5 bases). The V end lost 0 bases, the J end lost 5 bases, and 13 bases lay between the germline ends. This CDR3 is built from 15 residues. Germline loops: CDR1 GTSNPN, CDR2 SVGIG (reference sequence). In nucleotides, the CDR3 is TGTGCCTGGAGTGTACTCGGGAAGCGAACCGGGGAGCTGTTTTTT. This codes for CAWSVLGKRTGELFF.

The gene calls are TRBV10-3 and TRBJ1-2, with D possibly TRBD1 on 5 matching bases. Per germline, CDR1 ENHRY and CDR2 SYGVKD. V was shortened by 8 bases and J by 3 bases, with 7 bases between the two germline ends. The CDR3 runs to 11 residues. The CDR3, as DNA: TGTGCCATCGACAGTGACTATGGCTACACCTTC. Translation: CAIDSDYGYTF.

This clone occurred a few times. This chain uses TRBV25-1 with TRBJ2-7; 12 nucleotides agree with TRBD2. Germline V gene sequence: CDR1 MGHDK, CDR2 SYGVNS. V was clipped by 3 bases and J by 4 bases; unmatched bases: 4. The CDR3 runs 15 residues. The CDR3: CASSDLTSGRYEQYF. The DNA of the CDR3 is TGTGCCAGCAGTGACCTAACTAGCGGGAGGTACGAGCAGTACTTC.

This clone was recorded a few times. The chain uses TRBV15 and TRBJ2-4, with 16 bases identical to TRBD2. The CDR3 sequence is 18 residues long. V shed 1 base, J shed 7 bases, and the junction held 7 bases outside the gene matches. CDR1 LNHNV and CDR2 YYDKDF come from the germline V gene (reference sequence). CDR3 sequence reads: CATSRAKGTSGRANIQYF. In DNA form, the CDR3 reads TGTGCCACCAGCAGAGCCAAGGGGACTAGCGGGAGGGCGAACATTCAGTACTTC.

This clone appeared a few times. V usage is TRBV15 and J usage is TRBJ2-7; D may be TRBD2 (6 bases). The germline V gene encodes CDR1 LNHNV and CDR2 YYDKDF (reference sequence). This CDR3 spans 14 amino acids. Trimming took off 0 bases at V and 6 bases at J, with 12 bases between the two ends. The CDR3 is CATSRDRGSLEQYF. In DNA form, the CDR3 reads TGTGCCACCAGCAGAGATCGGGGGTCCCTCGAGCAGTACTTC.

This clone has just a few counts. The CDR3 nucleotides read TGCGCCAGCAGCTTGGCGACTAGCGGGAGTAAGAATGAGCAGTTCTTC. It is translated as CASSLATSGSKNEQFF. This rearrangement joins TRBV5-1 to TRBJ2-1, with 12 bases identical to TRBD2. V shed 0 bases and J 7 bases; nucleotides not matched to a gene: 5. The CDR3 has 16 amino acids. Germline V gives CDR1 SGHRS, CDR2 YFSETQ.

In its sample, this clone was seen a few times. The rearrangement uses TRBV29-1 and TRBJ1-2, with 8 bases aligning to TRBD1. The CDR3 has 14 residues. V dropped 7 bases and J dropped 5; count of bases not matched to a gene: 12. CDR1 is SQVTM and CDR2 is ANQGSEA in the germline V gene. CDR3 sequence (DNA): TGCAGCGCCTCCTTTGGACAGGGACCTTATGGCTACACCTTC. It translates to CSASFGQGPYGYTF.

The chain uses TRBV28 and TRBJ1-1; D is ambiguous. Trimming removed 4 bases at V and 0 bases at J, with 9 bases between. The CDR3 extends over 14 amino acids. Germline loops: CDR1 MDHEN, CDR2 SYDVKM. This CDR3 is CASSSHSMNTEAFF. CDR3 nucleotide sequence: TGTGCCAGCAGTTCCCACAGTATGAACACTGAAGCTTTCTTT.

The rearrangement joins TRBV5-6 to TRBJ2-2, with 7 bases aligning to TRBD1. The V segment lost 1 base and the J segment 5 bases; nucleotides outside the gene matches: 5. Per the germline V gene, CDR1 is SGHDT and CDR2 is YYEEEE. CDR3 length: 15 residues. The CDR3 sequence: CASSLKGAGTGELFF. In DNA form, the CDR3 reads TGTGCCAGCAGCTTGAAGGGGGCTGGGACCGGGGAGCTGTTTTTT.

This chain links TRBV16 with TRBJ2-7; no firm D call. Germline CDR1 reads KGHSY; CDR2 reads FQNENV. Trimming shortened V by 0 bases and J by 0 bases, and 6 bases separated the two germline ends. This CDR3 region has 14 residues. The CDR3 sequence: CASSQSTVSYEQYF. The CDR3 nucleotides are TGTGCCAGCAGCCAATCAACAGTCTCCTACGAGCAGTACTTC.